This is a list of T cell receptor beta chains from one sample in a study of T cell repertoires in cytomegalovirus infection. Antigens of these TCRs are unknown. TCRdb processed the reads anew with MiXCR; each CDR3 protein has one entry. The sample lists 90,000 to 120,000 distinct CDR3 sequences; under 50% were seen once. The source material was CD8+ T cells from cultured PBMCs, sampled from culture after CMV antigen stimulation. These receptors all stem from a human donor in good health (CMV status not recorded). Some clones in this sample may be carry-over from other donors' samples. Each CDR3 is given with its conserved first and last residue. A D gene is named only where the DNA matches it firmly. Clone size, where shown, is once, few, many, or a class for clones that have expanded.

clone size: NA; D gene: NA; J gene: TRBJ2-1; V gene: TRBV9; CDR3 protein: CASSPRGGESSYNEQFF; CDR3 DNA: TGTGCCAGCAGCCCAAGAGGGGGGGAAAGCTCCTACAATGAGCAGTTCTTC
clone size: NA; D gene: NA; J gene: TRBJ2-2; V gene: TRBV4-3; CDR3 protein: CASSQDRIHTGEVFF; CDR3 DNA: TGCGCCAGCAGCCAAGATCGAATCCACACCGGGGAGGTGTTTTTT
clone size: few; D gene: NA; J gene: TRBJ2-1; V gene: TRBV7-2; CDR3 protein: CASSLGPLVPEQFF; CDR3 DNA: TGTGCCAGCAGCTTAGGGCCGCTAGTCCCTGAGCAGTTCTTC
clone size: NA; D gene: TRBD1; J gene: TRBJ1-5; V gene: TRBV20-1; CDR3 protein: CSANTGEQRNQPQHF; CDR3 DNA: TGCAGTGCGAATACAGGGGAACAGCGCAATCAGCCCCAGCATTTT
clone size: NA; D gene: NA; J gene: TRBJ1-4; V gene: TRBV7-3; CDR3 protein: CASSLASPAGNEKLFF; CDR3 DNA: TGTGCCAGCAGCTTAGCGTCCCCGGCGGGTAATGAAAAACTGTTTTTT
clone size: NA; D gene: NA; J gene: TRBJ2-1; V gene: TRBV19; CDR3 protein: CASSMDSNNEQFF; CDR3 DNA: TGTGCCAGTAGTATGGACTCCAACAATGAGCAGTTCTTC
clone size: NA; D gene: NA; J gene: TRBJ2-1; V gene: TRBV2; CDR3 protein: CASSEWGSYNEQFF; CDR3 DNA: TGTGCCAGCAGTGAATGGGGGAGTTACAATGAGCAGTTCTTC
clone size: many; D gene: NA; J gene: TRBJ2-2; V gene: TRBV7-2; CDR3 protein: CASSPSWMGELFF; CDR3 DNA: TGTGCCAGCAGCCCCTCATGGATGGGGGAGCTGTTTTTT
clone size: NA; D gene: NA; J gene: TRBJ1-1; V gene: TRBV7-6; CDR3 protein: CASSLITNGVTEAFF; CDR3 DNA: TGTGCCAGCAGCTTAATCACTAACGGCGTCACTGAAGCTTTCTTT
clone size: NA; D gene: TRBD2; J gene: TRBJ2-2; V gene: TRBV12-3/TRBV12-4; CDR3 protein: CASSSGENTGELFF; CDR3 DNA: TGTGCCAGCAGTAGCGGGGAGAACACCGGGGAGCTGTTTTTT
clone size: NA; D gene: TRBD2; J gene: TRBJ2-7; V gene: TRBV27; CDR3 protein: CASSLRWGGYEQYF; CDR3 DNA: TGTGCCAGCAGTTTAAGATGGGGGGGCTACGAGCAGTACTTC
clone size: many; D gene: NA; J gene: TRBJ2-3; V gene: TRBV7-2; CDR3 protein: CASSLALWRNTDTQYF; CDR3 DNA: TGTGCCAGCAGCTTAGCGCTTTGGCGGAACACAGATACGCAGTATTTT
clone size: NA; D gene: NA; J gene: TRBJ2-1; V gene: TRBV6-6; CDR3 protein: CASSYVGPGDEQFF; CDR3 DNA: TGTGCCAGCAGTTACGTAGGGCCCGGGGATGAGCAGTTCTTC
clone size: NA; D gene: NA; J gene: TRBJ1-1; V gene: TRBV9; CDR3 protein: CASSQTGKGTEAFF; CDR3 DNA: TGTGCCAGCAGCCAAACAGGGAAGGGAACTGAAGCTTTCTTT
clone size: NA; D gene: NA; J gene: TRBJ1-5; V gene: TRBV7-9; CDR3 protein: CASSLSPEHSNQPQHF; CDR3 DNA: TGTGCCAGCAGCTTAAGCCCTGAGCATAGCAATCAGCCCCAGCATTTT
clone size: NA; D gene: NA; J gene: TRBJ2-1; V gene: TRBV5-8; CDR3 protein: CASSLYPSSYNEQFF; CDR3 DNA: TGTGCCAGCAGCTTGTACCCGAGCTCCTACAATGAGCAGTTCTTC
clone size: NA; D gene: NA; J gene: TRBJ2-7; V gene: TRBV2; CDR3 protein: CASSVLSGQKPYEQYF; CDR3 DNA: TGTGCCAGCAGTGTCCTTTCAGGACAGAAGCCCTACGAGCAGTACTTC
clone size: once; D gene: NA; J gene: TRBJ2-7; V gene: TRBV27; CDR3 protein: CASGNGGSYEQYF; CDR3 DNA: TGTGCCAGCGGGAACGGAGGCTCCTACGAGCAGTACTTC
clone size: NA; D gene: TRBD1; J gene: TRBJ2-7; V gene: TRBV6-6; CDR3 protein: CASSGQGVWEQYF; CDR3 DNA: TGTGCCAGCAGTGGACAGGGGGTATGGGAGCAGTACTTC
clone size: few; D gene: TRBD1; J gene: TRBJ1-4; V gene: TRBV12-3/TRBV12-4; CDR3 protein: CASSRSGQTNEKLFF; CDR3 DNA: TGTGCCAGCAGTCGATCGGGACAGACGAACGAAAAACTGTTTTTT
clone size: once; D gene: NA; J gene: TRBJ1-1; V gene: TRBV5-3; CDR3 protein: CARSPGSYTEAFF; CDR3 DNA: TGTGCCAGAAGCCCGGGCAGCTACACTGAAGCTTTCTTT
clone size: NA; D gene: NA; J gene: TRBJ1-1; V gene: TRBV7-9; CDR3 protein: CASSSTVTVQAFF; CDR3 DNA: TGTGCCAGCAGTTCCACAGTGACAGTACAAGCTTTCTTT
clone size: NA; D gene: NA; J gene: TRBJ1-6; V gene: TRBV12-3/TRBV12-4; CDR3 protein: CASSSIWGAPLHF; CDR3 DNA: TGTGCCAGCAGCTCCATTTGGGGAGCACCCCTCCACTTT
clone size: NA; D gene: TRBD2; J gene: TRBJ2-3; V gene: TRBV20-1; CDR3 protein: CSARDLPSGGWTDTQYF; CDR3 DNA: TGCAGTGCTAGAGATCTCCCAAGCGGGGGGTGGACAGATACGCAGTATTTT
clone size: NA; D gene: NA; J gene: TRBJ2-6; V gene: TRBV27; CDR3 protein: CASSPGANVLTF; CDR3 DNA: TGTGCCAGCAGCCCTGGGGCCAACGTCCTGACTTTC
clone size: NA; D gene: NA; J gene: TRBJ1-1; V gene: TRBV18; CDR3 protein: CASSPKGGGKDTEAFF; CDR3 DNA: TGTGCCAGCTCACCTAAAGGGGGGGGAAAGGACACTGAAGCTTTCTTT
clone size: NA; D gene: TRBD2; J gene: TRBJ2-1; V gene: TRBV7-8; CDR3 protein: CASSFRGRTSGGNSYNEQFF; CDR3 DNA: TGTGCCAGCAGCTTTAGGGGCCGGACTAGCGGGGGGAACTCCTACAATGAGCAGTTCTTC
clone size: NA; D gene: TRBD1; J gene: TRBJ1-1; V gene: TRBV27; CDR3 protein: CASSLDRVFGTEAFF; CDR3 DNA: TGTGCCAGCAGTTTGGACAGGGTATTTGGCACTGAAGCTTTCTTT
clone size: NA; D gene: TRBD2; J gene: TRBJ2-1; V gene: TRBV24-1; CDR3 protein: CATSDPGDSGGAEQFF; CDR3 DNA: TGTGCCACCAGTGACCCGGGGGATAGCGGGGGGGCGGAGCAGTTCTTC
clone size: NA; D gene: NA; J gene: TRBJ1-1; V gene: TRBV4-2; CDR3 protein: CASSQPGQLNTEAFF; CDR3 DNA: TGTGCCAGCAGCCAACCTGGACAGCTGAACACTGAAGCTTTCTTT